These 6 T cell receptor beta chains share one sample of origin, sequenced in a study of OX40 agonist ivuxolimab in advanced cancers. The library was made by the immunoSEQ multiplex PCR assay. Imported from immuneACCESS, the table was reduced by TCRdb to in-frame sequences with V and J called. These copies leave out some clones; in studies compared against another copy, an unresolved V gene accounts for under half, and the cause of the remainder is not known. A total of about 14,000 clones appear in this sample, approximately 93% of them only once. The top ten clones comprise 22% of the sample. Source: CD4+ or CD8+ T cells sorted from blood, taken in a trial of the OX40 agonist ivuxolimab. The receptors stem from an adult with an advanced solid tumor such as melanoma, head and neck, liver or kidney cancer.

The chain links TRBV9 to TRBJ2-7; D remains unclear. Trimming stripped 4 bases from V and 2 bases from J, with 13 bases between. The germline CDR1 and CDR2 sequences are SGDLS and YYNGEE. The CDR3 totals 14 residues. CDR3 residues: CASSPRTETYEQYF. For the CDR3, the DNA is TGTGCCAGCAGCCCGCGGACGGAGACCTACGAGCAGTACTTC.

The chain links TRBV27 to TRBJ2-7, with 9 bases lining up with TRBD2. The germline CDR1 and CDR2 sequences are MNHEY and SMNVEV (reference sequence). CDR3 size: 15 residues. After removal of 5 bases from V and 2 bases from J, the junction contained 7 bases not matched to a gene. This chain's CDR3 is CASSLTSGDAYEQYF. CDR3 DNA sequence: TGTGCCAGCAGTCTGACTAGCGGAGATGCCTACGAGCAGTACTTC.

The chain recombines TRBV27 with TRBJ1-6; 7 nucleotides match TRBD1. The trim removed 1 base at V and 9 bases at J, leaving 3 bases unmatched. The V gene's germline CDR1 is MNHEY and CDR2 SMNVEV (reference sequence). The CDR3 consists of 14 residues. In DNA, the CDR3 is TGTGCCAGCAGTTTATGGACAGGTGGTTCACCCCTCCACTTT. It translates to CASSLWTGGSPLHF.

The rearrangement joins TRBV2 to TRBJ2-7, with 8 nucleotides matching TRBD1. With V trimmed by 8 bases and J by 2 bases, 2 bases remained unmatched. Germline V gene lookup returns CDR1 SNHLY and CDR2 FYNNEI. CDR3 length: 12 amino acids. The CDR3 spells CASGTGAYEQYF. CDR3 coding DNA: TGTGCCAGCGGGACAGGAGCCTACGAGCAGTACTTC.

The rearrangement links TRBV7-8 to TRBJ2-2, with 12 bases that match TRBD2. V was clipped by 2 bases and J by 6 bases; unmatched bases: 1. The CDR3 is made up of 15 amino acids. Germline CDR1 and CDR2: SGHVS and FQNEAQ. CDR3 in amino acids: CASSLLAGGAGELFF. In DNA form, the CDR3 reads TGTGCCAGCAGCTTACTAGCGGGAGGGGCCGGGGAGCTGTTTTTT.

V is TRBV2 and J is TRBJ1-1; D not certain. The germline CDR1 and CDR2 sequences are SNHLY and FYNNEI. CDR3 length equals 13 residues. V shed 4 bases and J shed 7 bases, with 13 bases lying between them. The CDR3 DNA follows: TGTGCCAGCAGTGGTGTACCCCGAGGTGAAGCTTTCTTT. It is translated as CASSGVPRGEAFF.